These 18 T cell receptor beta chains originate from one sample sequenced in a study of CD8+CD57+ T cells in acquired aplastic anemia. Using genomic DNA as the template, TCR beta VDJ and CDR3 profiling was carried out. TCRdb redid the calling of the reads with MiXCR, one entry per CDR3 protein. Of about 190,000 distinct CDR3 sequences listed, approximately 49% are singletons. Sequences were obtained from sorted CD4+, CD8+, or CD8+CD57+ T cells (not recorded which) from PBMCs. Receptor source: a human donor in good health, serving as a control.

CDR3 DNA sequence: TGTGCCAGCAGCGTAGGGCGGGACGGAGAGACCCAGTACTTC. Its translation is CASSVGRDGETQYF. V is TRBV9 and J is TRBJ2-5, with D possibly being TRBD2 (6 bases). Trimming pared 0 bases from V and 4 bases from J, leaving 10 bases between. The CDR3 has 14 residues. The germline V gene has CDR1 SGDLS and CDR2 YYNGEE.

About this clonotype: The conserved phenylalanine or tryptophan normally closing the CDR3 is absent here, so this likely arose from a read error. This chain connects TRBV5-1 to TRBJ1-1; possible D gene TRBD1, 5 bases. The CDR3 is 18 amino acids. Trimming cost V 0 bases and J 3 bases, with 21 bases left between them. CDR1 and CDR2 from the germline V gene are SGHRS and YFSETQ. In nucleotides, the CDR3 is TGCGCCAGCAGCTTGGTAGTTATATCTCGGCAGGGTGACACTGAAGCTTTCTCT. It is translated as CASSLVVISRQGDTEAFS.

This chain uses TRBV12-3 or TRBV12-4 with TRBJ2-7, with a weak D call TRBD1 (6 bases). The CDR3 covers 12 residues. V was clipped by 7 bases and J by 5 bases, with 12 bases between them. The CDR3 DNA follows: TGTGCCAGCACAGGGGCCCCCCACGAGCAGTACTTC. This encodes CASTGAPHEQYF.

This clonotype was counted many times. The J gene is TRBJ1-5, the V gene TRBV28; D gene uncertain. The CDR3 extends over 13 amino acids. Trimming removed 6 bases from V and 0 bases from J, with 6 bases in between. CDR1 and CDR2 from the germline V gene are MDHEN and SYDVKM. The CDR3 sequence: CASRDNSNQPQHF. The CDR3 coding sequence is TGTGCCAGCAGGGATAATAGCAATCAGCCCCAGCATTTT.

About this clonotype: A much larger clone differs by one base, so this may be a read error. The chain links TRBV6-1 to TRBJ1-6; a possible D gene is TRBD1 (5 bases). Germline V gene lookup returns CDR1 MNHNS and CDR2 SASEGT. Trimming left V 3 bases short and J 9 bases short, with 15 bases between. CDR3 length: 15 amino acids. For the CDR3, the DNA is TGTGCCAGCAGTGACGACAGCAGAAATAGTTCACCCCTCCACTTT. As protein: CASSDDSRNSSPLHF.

The CDR3 reads CASSLGERNNEKLFF. The CDR3 nucleotides read TGTGCCAGCAGCTTGGGGGAACGGAATAATGAAAAACTGTTTTTT. V usage is TRBV7-3 and J usage is TRBJ1-4; possible D gene TRBD1, 5 bases. The CDR3 totals 15 residues. CDR1 is SGHTA, CDR2 FQGTGA, per germline. With 3 bases removed from V and 4 bases from J, the gap between germline ends came to 12 bases.

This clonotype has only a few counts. The CDR3 DNA sequence: TGTGCCAGCAGTGACGGACGTGGTCACACTGAAGCTTTCTTT. Amino acids: CASSDGRGHTEAFF. V and J are TRBV6-4 and TRBJ1-1; no firm D call. CDR1 is MRHNA, CDR2 SNTAGT, per germline. This CDR3 has 14 amino acids. Trimming took off 2 bases at V and 3 bases at J, with 10 bases between the two ends.

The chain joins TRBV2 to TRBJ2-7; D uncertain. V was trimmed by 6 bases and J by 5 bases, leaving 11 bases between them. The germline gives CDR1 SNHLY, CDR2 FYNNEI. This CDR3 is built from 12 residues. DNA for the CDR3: TGTGCCAGCAGGGGCAGCTTGCACGAGCAGTACTTC. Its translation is CASRGSLHEQYF.

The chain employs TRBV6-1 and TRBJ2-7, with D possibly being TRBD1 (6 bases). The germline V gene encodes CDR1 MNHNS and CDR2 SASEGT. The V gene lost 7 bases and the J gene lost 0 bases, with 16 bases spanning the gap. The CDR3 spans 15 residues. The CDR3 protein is CASNLRTESSYEQYV. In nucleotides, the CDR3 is TGTGCCAGCAACCTGAGGACAGAGAGCTCCTACGAGCAGTACGTC.

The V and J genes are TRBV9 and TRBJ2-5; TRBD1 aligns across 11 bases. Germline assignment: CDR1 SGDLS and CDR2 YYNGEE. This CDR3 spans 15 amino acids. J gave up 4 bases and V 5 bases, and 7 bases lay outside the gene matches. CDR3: CASSSGQGAGETQYF. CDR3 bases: TGTGCCAGCAGTTCTGGACAGGGGGCTGGAGAGACCCAGTACTTC.

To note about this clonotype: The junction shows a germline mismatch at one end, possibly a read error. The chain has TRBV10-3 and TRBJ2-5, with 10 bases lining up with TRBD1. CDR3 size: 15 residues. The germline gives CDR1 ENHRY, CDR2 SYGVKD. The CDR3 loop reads CASGYSDRGRETQYF. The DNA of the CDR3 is TGTGCCAGCGGTTACTCGGACAGGGGGAGAGAGACTCAGTACTTC.

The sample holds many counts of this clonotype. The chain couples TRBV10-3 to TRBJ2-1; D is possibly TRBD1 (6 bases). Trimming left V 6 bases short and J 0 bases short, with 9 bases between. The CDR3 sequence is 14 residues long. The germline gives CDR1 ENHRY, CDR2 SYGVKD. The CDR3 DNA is TGTGCCATCAGCGACAGGACCTCCTACAATGAGCAGTTCTTC. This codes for CAISDRTSYNEQFF.

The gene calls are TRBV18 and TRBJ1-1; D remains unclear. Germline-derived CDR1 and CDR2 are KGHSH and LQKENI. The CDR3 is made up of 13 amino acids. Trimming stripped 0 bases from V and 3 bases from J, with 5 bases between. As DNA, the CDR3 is TGTGCCAGCTCACCACCGGGGTACACTGAAGCTTTCTTT. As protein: CASSPPGYTEAFF.

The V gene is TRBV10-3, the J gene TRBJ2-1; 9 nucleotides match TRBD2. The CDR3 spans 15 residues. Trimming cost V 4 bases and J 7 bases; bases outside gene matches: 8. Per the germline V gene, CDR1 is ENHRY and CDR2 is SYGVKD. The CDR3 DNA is TGTGCCATCAGTGCTGCGGGAGGGCCCGGAAATGAGCAGTTCTTC. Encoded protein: CAISAAGGPGNEQFF.

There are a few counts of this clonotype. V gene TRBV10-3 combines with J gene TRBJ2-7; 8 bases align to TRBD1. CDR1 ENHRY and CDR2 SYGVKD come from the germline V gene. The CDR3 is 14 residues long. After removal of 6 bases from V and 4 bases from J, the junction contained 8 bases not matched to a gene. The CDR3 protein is CAISTGDRRYEQYF. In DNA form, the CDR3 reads TGTGCCATCAGCACAGGGGACAGGAGGTACGAGCAGTACTTC.

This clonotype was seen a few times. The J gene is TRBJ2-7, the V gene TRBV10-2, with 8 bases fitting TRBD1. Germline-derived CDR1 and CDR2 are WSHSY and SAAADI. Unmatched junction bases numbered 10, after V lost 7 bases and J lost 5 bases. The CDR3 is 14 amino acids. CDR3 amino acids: CASNAGTGTHEQYF. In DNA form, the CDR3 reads TGCGCCAGCAACGCCGGGACAGGCACCCACGAGCAGTACTTC.

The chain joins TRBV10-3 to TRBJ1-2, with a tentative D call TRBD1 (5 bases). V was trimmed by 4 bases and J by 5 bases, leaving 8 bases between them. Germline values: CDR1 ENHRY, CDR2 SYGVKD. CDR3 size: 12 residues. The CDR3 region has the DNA TGTGCCATCAGTGTGGGGGGGTATGGCTACACCTTC. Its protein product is CAISVGGYGYTF.

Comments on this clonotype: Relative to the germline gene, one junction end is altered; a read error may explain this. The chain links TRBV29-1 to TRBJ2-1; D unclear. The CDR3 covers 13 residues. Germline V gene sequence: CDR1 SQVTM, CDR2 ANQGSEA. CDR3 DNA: TGCAGCTTGGCCCGGGTCTCCTATAATGAGCAGTTCTTC. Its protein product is CSLARVSYNEQFF.